The next 27 T cell receptor beta chains were all read from a single sample in a study of identical twins. TCRdb reanalysed the 5' RACE reads using MiXCR and keeps one entry per CDR3 protein. The table lists 450,000 or so distinct CDR3 sequences, around 14% of them singletons. This same sample was also part of a study on yellow fever vaccine responses in identical twins.

The source material was CD4+ T cells sorted from blood. Every receptor here comes from a woman aged 18-29 years in good health.

In this sample, this clonotype turned up a few times. J is TRBJ1-1 and V is TRBV9; TRBD1 matches at 7 bases. Germline loops: CDR1 SGDLS, CDR2 YYNGEE. This CDR3 has 15 residues. V lost 0 bases and J lost 5; bases outside the gene matches: 7. CDR3 bases: TGTGCCAGCAGCGTAGTGGGCAGGGGGATTACTGAAGCTTTCTTT. It encodes CASSVVGRGITEAFF.

The chain has TRBV3-1 and TRBJ2-5; 9 bases agree with TRBD2. With 1 base clipped from V and 4 bases from J, the junction kept 4 bases outside the gene matches. CDR3 size: 15 residues. Germline V lookup: CDR1 LGHDT, CDR2 YNNKEL (reference sequence). The CDR3 coding sequence is TGTGCCAGCAGCCAAGGTGGACTAGCGAGAGAGACCCAGTACTTC. This gives the protein CASSQGGLARETQYF.

This clonotype was seen ten or more times. The chain uses TRBV5-1 and TRBJ2-7; D ambiguous. In germline, CDR1 is SGHRS, CDR2 YFSETQ. This CDR3 spans 15 amino acids. V was cut by 0 bases and J by 3 bases, with 13 bases left in between. CDR3 sequence (DNA): TGCGCCAGCAGCTTGGGAACGACATCTAGCTACGAGCAGTACTTC. This sequence encodes CASSLGTTSSYEQYF.

The rearrangement joins TRBV7-3 to TRBJ2-6, with D uncertain. Germline CDR1 reads SGHTA; CDR2 reads FQGTGA. The CDR3 is 14 amino acids. Trimming pared 5 bases from V and 7 bases from J, leaving 12 bases between. The CDR3 DNA reads as TGTGCCAGCAGCGTGGACGTTGGAGCCAACGTCCTGACTTTC. Protein sequence: CASSVDVGANVLTF.

This clonotype was seen at least ten times. This chain joins TRBV21-1 and TRBJ2-1; the table's D call of TRBD2 was not tested on the DNA. TRBV21-1 is a listed pseudogene. There are 16 residues in the CDR3. The CDR3 spells CASSKVLAGPYNEQFF. CDR3 sequence (DNA): TGTGCCAGCAGCAAAGTTCTAGCGGGGCCCTACAATGAGCAGTTCTTC.

This clonotype has more than one count but fewer than ten. This may be a read error: a much more frequent sequence differs by one nucleotide. The chain couples TRBV12-3 or TRBV12-4 to TRBJ2-7; D unclear. The CDR3 runs to 13 residues. Trimming removed 2 bases from V and 1 base from J, with 6 bases in between. The DNA for the CDR3 is TGTGCCAGCAGTTTAACAGAGTCCTACGAGCAGTACTTC. Translation gives CASSLTESYEQYF.

CDR3 region: CASSLDPGHGNTIYF. The CDR3 DNA reads TGTGCCAGCAGCTTAGATCCAGGCCACGGAAACACCATATATTTT. The chain is built from TRBV7-2 and TRBJ1-3; no firm D call. V gave up 1 base and J gave up 4 bases, with 11 bases separating them. In germline, CDR1 is SGHTA, CDR2 FQGNSA. This CDR3 is built from 15 residues.

This clonotype appeared a few times. V and J are TRBV5-1 and TRBJ2-5, with 9 bases that match TRBD2. Germline lookup yields CDR1 SGHRS and CDR2 YFSETQ. CDR3 length equals 16 residues. Losses at the gene ends were 4 bases for V and 2 bases for J; bases not matched to a gene: 9. CDR3 coding DNA: TGCGCCAGCAGCACGAGCGGGAGGCGAGGACAAGAGACCCAGTACTTC. It encodes CASSTSGRRGQETQYF.

The rearrangement uses TRBV12-3 or TRBV12-4 and TRBJ2-1, with D uncertain. V lost 6 bases and J 9 bases, leaving 12 bases between the germline ends. This CDR3 has 12 amino acids. The CDR3 coding sequence is TGTGCCAGCAGCCCTGGGGTCGGTGAGCAGTTCTTC. It specifies CASSPGVGEQFF.

The table lists this clonotype with many counts. This chain links TRBV6-2 or TRBV6-3 with TRBJ2-5; D is uncertain. Trimming stripped 5 bases from V and 5 bases from J, with 6 bases between. The CDR3 consists of 11 residues. From germline, CDR1 is MNHEY and CDR2 SVGEGT. This chain's CDR3 is CASSERETQYF. In DNA form, the CDR3 reads TGTGCCAGCAGTGAGAGGGAGACCCAGTACTTC.

This clonotype was counted between two and nine times. V gene TRBV6-1 combines with J gene TRBJ2-3; 9 bases match TRBD1. The germline CDR1 and CDR2 sequences are MNHNS and SASEGT. V was pared by 5 bases and J by 2 bases, with 5 bases of the junction left unmatched. This CDR3 region has 15 residues. The CDR3 DNA follows: TGTGCCAGCAGTCCCCAACAGGGGGCCACAGATACGCAGTATTTT. This translates into CASSPQQGATDTQYF.

The chain combines TRBV9 with TRBJ2-1; TRBD2 matches 7 bases. The CDR3 is made up of 15 amino acids. Germline assignment: CDR1 SGDLS and CDR2 YYNGEE. V was clipped by 2 bases and J by 10 bases; unmatched bases: 12. CDR3 nucleotides: TGTGCCAGCAGCGTTGATGGGAGTGGACTAGGCGAGCAGTTCTTC. Translating gives CASSVDGSGLGEQFF. The variable domain in full, completed from reference TRBV9 and TRBJ2-1, reads DSGVTQTPKHLITATGQRVTLRCSPRSGDLSVYWYQQSLDQGLQFLIQYYNGEERAKGNILERFSAQQFPDLHSELNLSSLELGDSALYFCASSVDGSGLGEQFFGPGTRLTVL.

This rearrangement joins TRBV29-1 to TRBJ2-2, with 9 bases identical to TRBD2. The V segment lost 4 bases and the J segment 5 bases; nucleotides outside the gene matches: 11. The CDR3 has 16 amino acids. Germline V lookup: CDR1 SQVTM, CDR2 ANQGSEA. The CDR3 loop is CSVGLAGGPRTGELFF. CDR3 nucleotide sequence: TGCAGCGTTGGGTTGGCGGGAGGGCCTCGTACCGGGGAGCTGTTTTTT.

The chain recombines TRBV27 with TRBJ2-1, with 13 bases aligning to TRBD2. With 5 bases clipped from V and 1 base from J, the junction kept 17 bases outside the gene matches. Germline values: CDR1 MNHEY, CDR2 SMNVEV (reference sequence). CDR3 length: 21 residues. In DNA, the CDR3 is TGTGCCAGCAGTCAAATGGGTGGACTAGCGGGAGTACCGCGATCCTACAATGAGCAGTTCTTC. The encoded protein is CASSQMGGLAGVPRSYNEQFF.

This clonotype was recorded many times. The rearrangement uses TRBV28 and TRBJ2-1; possibly TRBD2 for D (6 bases). The CDR3 is 14 amino acids. V dropped 7 bases and J dropped 7 bases, with 17 bases sitting between them. Germline CDR1 reads MDHEN; CDR2 reads SYDVKM. The chain's CDR3 is CASTPPGVRNEQFF. As DNA, the CDR3 is TGTGCCAGCACACCCCCGGGAGTCCGGAATGAGCAGTTCTTC.

The V call is TRBV28, the J call TRBJ2-5; D is unclear. The CDR3 covers 14 residues. Germline CDR1 MDHEN, CDR2 SYDVKM. V was shortened by 3 bases and J by 2 bases, with 10 bases between the two germline ends. CDR3 sequence reads: CASSFGIDQETQYF. The CDR3 DNA sequence: TGTGCCAGCAGTTTTGGGATAGATCAAGAGACCCAGTACTTC.

V and J are TRBV27 and TRBJ2-1, with TRBD2 identical over 8 bases. Germline-derived CDR1 and CDR2 are MNHEY and SMNVEV (reference sequence). The CDR3 extends over 12 amino acids. V shed 10 bases and J 8 bases; nucleotides not matched to a gene: 7. CDR3 in amino acids: CATRTSMYEQFF. In DNA form, the CDR3 reads TGTGCCACGAGGACTAGCATGTATGAGCAGTTCTTC.

This sequence joins TRBV2 and TRBJ2-1, with TRBD2 as a possible D gene (6 bases). Germline-derived CDR1 and CDR2 are SNHLY and FYNNEI. This CDR3 comprises 13 residues. Trimming took off 4 bases at V and 10 bases at J, with 14 bases between the two ends. CDR3 DNA sequence: TGTGCCAGCAGTGGGGCGCGGGGTCCGGAGCAGTTCTTC. Translated: CASSGARGPEQFF. The complete variable domain, with remaining parts taken from reference TRBV2 and TRBJ2-1, reads EPEVTQTPSHQVTQMGQEVILRCVPISNHLYFYWYRQILGQKVEFLVSFYNNEISEKSEIFDDQFSVERPDGSNFTLKIRSTKLEDSAMYFCASSGARGPEQFFGPGTRLTVL.

In this sample, this clonotype turned up once. The chain couples TRBV29-1 to TRBJ2-3; D gene unclear. The CDR3 covers 12 residues. V was clipped by 3 bases and J by 2 bases, with 6 bases between them. The germline V gene encodes CDR1 SQVTM and CDR2 ANQGSEA. CDR3 sequence (DNA): TGCAGCGTTGAGGTCCTCACAGATACGCAGTATTTT. Its protein product is CSVEVLTDTQYF.

This clonotype occurred many times. The chain combines TRBV10-3 with TRBJ2-7, with 7 bases lining up with TRBD1. Looked up from germline, CDR1 is ENHRY and CDR2 is SYGVKD. The CDR3 runs 15 residues. Germline trimming cut 2 bases from V and 6 bases from J; bases unmatched to any gene: 10. CDR3 residues: CAISEDMGRGSEQYF. CDR3 coding DNA: TGTGCCATCAGTGAGGATATGGGCAGGGGGTCCGAGCAGTACTTC.

This clonotype was seen a handful of times. The chain uses TRBV11-2 and TRBJ2-1, with 15 positions matching TRBD2. Germline assignment: CDR1 SGHAT and CDR2 FQNNGV. The J segment lost 0 bases and the V segment lost 6 bases, leaving 9 bases of the junction unmatched. This CDR3 contains 19 residues. The CDR3 DNA follows: TGTGCCAGCAGTATACAGGGGACTAGCGGGAGGAGCTCCTACAATGAGCAGTTCTTC. Translation gives CASSIQGTSGRSSYNEQFF.

The chain is built from TRBV5-1 and TRBJ2-5; tentatively, D is TRBD1 or TRBD2 (6 bases each). The CDR3 has 15 amino acids. The germline gives CDR1 SGHRS, CDR2 YFSETQ. With 4 bases removed from V and 5 bases from J, the gap between germline ends came to 18 bases. The DNA of the CDR3 is TGCGCCAGCAGCACAGGAGAGGGGGGCGGGGAGACCCAGTACTTC. This translates into CASSTGEGGGETQYF.

As to this clonotype: The junction departs from germline at one end; a sequencing error may be responsible. V usage is TRBV2 and J usage is TRBJ2-1; tentatively, D is TRBD1 or TRBD2 (5 bases each). Germline loops: CDR1 SNHLY, CDR2 FYNNEI. The CDR3 consists of 11 residues. The chain's CDR3 is CASSEAGPLSF. For the CDR3, the DNA is TGTGCCAGCAGTGAAGCGGGACCCCTCTCCTTC.

This clonotype was seen a few times. The J gene is TRBJ1-6, the V gene TRBV10-3; 10 bases are shared with TRBD1. Looked up from germline, CDR1 is ENHRY and CDR2 is SYGVKD. This CDR3 has 14 residues. Germline trimming cut 5 bases from V and 8 bases from J; bases unmatched to any gene: 3. The CDR3 region has the DNA TGTGCCATCAGTCCGGGACAGGGGTATTCACCCCTCCACTTT. This sequence encodes CAISPGQGYSPLHF.

The V call is TRBV28, the J call TRBJ2-2; D tentatively reads TRBD1 or TRBD2 (6 bases each). The CDR3 is made up of 17 amino acids. Germline V gene sequence: CDR1 MDHEN, CDR2 SYDVKM. V lost 3 bases and J 4 bases, leaving 18 bases between the germline ends. In nucleotides, the CDR3 is TGTGCCAGCAGTTTTATCTTATCGGGGGCGGGCACCGGGGAGCTGTTTTTT. Residues: CASSFILSGAGTGELFF.

At least ten counts were recorded for this clonotype. CDR3 in amino acids: CASSPLANTGELFF. As DNA, the CDR3 is TGTGCCAGCTCACCACTAGCGAACACCGGGGAGCTGTTTTTT. The gene calls are TRBV18 and TRBJ2-2; the D is unclear. Trimming shortened V by 1 base and J by 0 bases, and 3 bases separated the two germline ends. The CDR3 has 14 residues. Germline assignment: CDR1 KGHSH and CDR2 LQKENI.

The chain uses TRBV6-5 and TRBJ2-7, with D possibly matching TRBD2 (6 bases). The CDR3 spans 15 residues. Trimming pared 2 bases from V and 0 bases from J, leaving 11 bases between. Germline V gene sequence: CDR1 MNHEY, CDR2 SVGAGI. The CDR3 nucleotides are TGTGCCAGCAGTTACCTCAGCGGGTCCTCCTACGAGCAGTACTTC. Amino acid sequence: CASSYLSGSSYEQYF.